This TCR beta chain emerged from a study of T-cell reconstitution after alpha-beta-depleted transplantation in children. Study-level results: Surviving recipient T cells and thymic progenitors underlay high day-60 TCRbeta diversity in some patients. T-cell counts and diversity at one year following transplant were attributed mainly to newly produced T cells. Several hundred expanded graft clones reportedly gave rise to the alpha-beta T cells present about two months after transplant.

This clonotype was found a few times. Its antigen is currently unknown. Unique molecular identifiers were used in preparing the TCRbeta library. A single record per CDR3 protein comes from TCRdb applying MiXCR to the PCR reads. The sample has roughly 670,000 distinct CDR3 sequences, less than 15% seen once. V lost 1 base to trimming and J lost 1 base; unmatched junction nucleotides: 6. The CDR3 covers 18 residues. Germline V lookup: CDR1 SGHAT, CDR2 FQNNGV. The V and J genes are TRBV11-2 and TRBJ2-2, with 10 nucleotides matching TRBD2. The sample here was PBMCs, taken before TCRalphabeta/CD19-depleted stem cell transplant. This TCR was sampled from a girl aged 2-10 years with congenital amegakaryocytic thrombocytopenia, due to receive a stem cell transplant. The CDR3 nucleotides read TGTGCCAGCAGCTTAGGTCCCGCTAGCGGGAGGAACACCGGGGAGCTGTTTTTT. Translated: CASSLGPASGRNTGELFF.